What follows is one T cell receptor (beta chain) and its context. The antigen is undetermined. These data come from a study of CXCR3-negative and CXCR3-positive naive CD8 T cells. About the study: Per-library TRB read counts averaged about 1.5 +/- 0.3 million, adding up to 130 million to 150 million in total. Study-wide findings and caveats: CXCR3-positive naive cells carried more hydrophobic TRB CDR3s than CXCR3-negative ones. Comparably high diversity was seen in both naive subsets, and much lower diversity in memory CD8+ cells. The TRBV-TRBJ usage of naive CXCR3-negative and CXCR3-positive cells was similar, but that of memory cells differed.

CDR3 size: 17 residues. UMI-labeled TRB cDNA libraries were prepared by 5' RACE. Using the 5' RACE reads, TCRdb records one entry per CDR3 protein without DNA. The listing records 120,000 or so distinct CDR3 sequences. Sequencing used naive CXCR3+ CD8+ T cells from blood. The sample's subset: CD45RO-CCR7+CD27+CD95- naive CD8+ T cells expressing CXCR3 (TNR3+). This clonotype was obtained from a human donor in good health. Some clones in this sample may be carry-over from other donors' samples. The rearrangement joins TRBV12-3 or TRBV12-4 to TRBJ1-5; TCRdb returns TRBD1, unconfirmable since there is no DNA. The CDR3 here is CASSFWPMDRGNQPQHF.